Each of the 9 T cell receptor beta chains below was sequenced from the same sample in a study of blood T cells in healthy people across ages. A second about 7 to 11 cycle PCR used barcoded and J-beta primers. TCRdb passed the 5' RACE reads through MiXCR, listing each CDR3 protein once. The sample contains some 370,000 distinct CDR3 sequences, roughly half of which appear only once. The material sequenced was blood. The receptors originated from a man aged 60-69 years in good health.

The rearrangement joins TRBV28 to TRBJ2-3; 8 bases are a match to TRBD2. The germline V gene has CDR1 MDHEN and CDR2 SYDVKM. The CDR3 loop spans 16 amino acids. With 5 bases clipped from V and 2 bases from J, the junction kept 9 bases outside the gene matches. CDR3 loop: CASSKTGTRNTDTQYF. In DNA form, the CDR3 reads TGTGCCAGCAGTAAAACCGGGACTAGAAACACAGATACGCAGTATTTT. Drawing the rest from reference TRBV28 and TRBJ2-3, the complete variable domain is DVKVTQSSRYLVKRTGEKVFLECVQDMDHENMFWYRQDPGLGLRLIYFSYDVKMKEKGDIPEGYSVSREKKERFSLILESASTNQTSMYLCASSKTGTRNTDTQYFGPGTRLTVL.

The rearrangement uses TRBV25-1 and TRBJ2-3; 8 nucleotides agree with TRBD2. This CDR3 has 18 amino acids. Trimming at V came to 7 bases and at J to 2 bases, leaving 17 bases not matched to a gene. Per germline, CDR1 MGHDK and CDR2 SYGVNS. CDR3 amino acids: CASKEGTGGTRPTDTQYF. CDR3 DNA: TGTGCCAGCAAGGAGGGGACCGGCGGGACTAGGCCCACAGATACGCAGTATTTT.

CDR3 sequence reads: CASSWGDFGFRYGYTF. CDR3 coding DNA: TGCGCCAGCAGCTGGGGGGACTTTGGGTTTCGCTATGGCTACACCTTC. The V gene is TRBV5-1, the J gene TRBJ1-2; D may be TRBD1 (5 bases). Trimming shortened V by 3 bases and J by 4 bases, and 19 bases separated the two germline ends. The germline V gene encodes CDR1 SGHRS and CDR2 YFSETQ. The CDR3 consists of 16 residues.

This chain joins TRBV27 and TRBJ2-3, with TRBD1 matching 7 bases. The V segment lost 6 bases and the J segment 1 base; nucleotides outside the gene matches: 4. CDR1 and CDR2 (germline): MNHEY, SMNVEV (reference sequence). The CDR3 totals 14 residues. CDR3 bases: TGTGCCAGCAGACAAACAGGGGGCACAGATACGCAGTATTTT. Encoded protein: CASRQTGGTDTQYF.

This clonotype has only a few counts. The rearrangement joins TRBV12-3 or TRBV12-4 to TRBJ2-1; a weak D match, TRBD1 (5 bases). This CDR3 is 16 amino acids long. Trimming shortened V by 2 bases and J by 0 bases, and 11 bases separated the two germline ends. The CDR3 DNA sequence: TGTGCCAGCAGTTTATATGGGGCGAGCTCCTACAATGAGCAGTTCTTC. This gives the protein CASSLYGASSYNEQFF.

The V call is TRBV7-2, the J call TRBJ2-1; unclear D gene. There are 15 residues in the CDR3. The ends were cut back, 6 bases at V and 1 base at J, with 13 bases in the middle. Germline lookup yields CDR1 SGHTA and CDR2 FQGNSA. The CDR3 loop reads CASRSFGSSYNEQFF. CDR3 nucleotides: TGTGCCAGCAGGTCCTTTGGGTCTTCCTACAATGAGCAGTTCTTC.

The chain recombines TRBV18 with TRBJ1-2; the D is unclear. The CDR3 contains 15 residues. The germline V gene encodes CDR1 KGHSH and CDR2 LQKENI. The V and J ends lost 3 bases and 1 base respectively, with 12 bases between them. The CDR3 sequence: CASSPVELNNYGYTF. CDR3 DNA: TGTGCCAGCTCACCGGTGGAACTTAATAACTATGGCTACACCTTC. The entire variable domain, with the rest obtained from reference TRBV18 and TRBJ1-2, is as follows: NAGVMQNPRHLVRRRGQEARLRCSPMKGHSHVYWYRQLPEEGLKFMVYLQKENIIDESGMPKERFSAEFPKEGPSILRIQQVVRGDSAAYFCASSPVELNNYGYTFGSGTRLTVV.

Written as DNA, the CDR3 is TGTGCCAGCAGCAGAGCGGGAGTTGGGTCCTACGAGCAGTACTTC. Its translation: CASSRAGVGSYEQYF. The gene calls are TRBV5-6 and TRBJ2-7; TRBD2 matches at 8 bases. Looked up from germline, CDR1 is SGHDT and CDR2 is YYEEEE. With 4 bases clipped from V and 1 base from J, the junction kept 7 bases outside the gene matches. The CDR3 has 15 residues. The full variable domain, with the rest looked up from reference TRBV5-6 and TRBJ2-7, is DAGVTQSPTHLIKTRGQQVTLRCSPKSGHDTVSWYQQALGQGPQFIFQYYEEEERQRGNFPDRFSGHQFPNYSSELNVNALLLGDSALYLCASSRAGVGSYEQYFGPGTRLTVT.

The chain carries TRBV19 and TRBJ2-3; D possibly matches TRBD1 or TRBD2 (5 bases each). CDR1 and CDR2 from the germline V gene are LNHDA and SQIVND (reference sequence). V was cut by 3 bases and J by 2 bases, with 12 bases left in between. This CDR3 is built from 15 residues. The CDR3 region has the DNA TGTGCCAGTAGTATTGGGGCGGGCCTCACAGATACGCAGTATTTT. Translated, it gives CASSIGAGLTDTQYF.